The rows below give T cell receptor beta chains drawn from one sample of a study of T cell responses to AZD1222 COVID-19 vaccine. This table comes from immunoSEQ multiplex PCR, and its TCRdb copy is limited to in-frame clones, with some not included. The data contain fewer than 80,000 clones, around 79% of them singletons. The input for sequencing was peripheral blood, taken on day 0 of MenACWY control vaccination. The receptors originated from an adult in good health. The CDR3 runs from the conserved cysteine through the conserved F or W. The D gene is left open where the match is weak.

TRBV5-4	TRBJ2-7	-	TGTGCCAGCAGCTTGGGTCGGGAAGGCTACGAGCAGTACTTC	CASSLGREGYEQYF
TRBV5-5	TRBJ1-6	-	TGTGCCAGCAGCCGGGTCGATAATTCACCCCTCCACTTT	CASSRVDNSPLHF
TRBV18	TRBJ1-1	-	TGTGCCAGCTCACCAGACCCTACTGGGGACACTGAAGCTTTCTTT	CASSPDPTGDTEAFF
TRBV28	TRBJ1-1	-	TGTGCCAGCAGTCCCGCAGGGAAGACTGAAGCTTTCTTT	CASSPAGKTEAFF
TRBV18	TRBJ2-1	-	TGTGCCAGCTCACAAGGGGGGTCTGAGCAGTTCTTC	CASSQGGSEQFF
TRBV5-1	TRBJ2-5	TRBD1	TGCGCCAGCAGCTTCCAGGGGGCAGGAGAGACCCAGTACTTC	CASSFQGAGETQYF
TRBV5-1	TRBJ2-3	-	TGCGCCAGCAGCTTGGGATCAATGGGGGATACGCAGTATTTT	CASSLGSMGDTQYF
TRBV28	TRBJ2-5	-	TGTGCCAGCAGTTTATGGGGAAGAGAAGGAGAGACCCAGTACTTC	CASSLWGREGETQYF
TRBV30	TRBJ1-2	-	TGTGCCTGGATGCATGGCTATGGCTACACCTTC	CAWMHGYGYTF
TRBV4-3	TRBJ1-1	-	TGCGCCAGCAGCCAAGAAGTAGTCGGGGGGCAACATGGAAATGGGGACACTGAAGCTTTCTTT	CASSQEVVGGQHGNGDTEAFF